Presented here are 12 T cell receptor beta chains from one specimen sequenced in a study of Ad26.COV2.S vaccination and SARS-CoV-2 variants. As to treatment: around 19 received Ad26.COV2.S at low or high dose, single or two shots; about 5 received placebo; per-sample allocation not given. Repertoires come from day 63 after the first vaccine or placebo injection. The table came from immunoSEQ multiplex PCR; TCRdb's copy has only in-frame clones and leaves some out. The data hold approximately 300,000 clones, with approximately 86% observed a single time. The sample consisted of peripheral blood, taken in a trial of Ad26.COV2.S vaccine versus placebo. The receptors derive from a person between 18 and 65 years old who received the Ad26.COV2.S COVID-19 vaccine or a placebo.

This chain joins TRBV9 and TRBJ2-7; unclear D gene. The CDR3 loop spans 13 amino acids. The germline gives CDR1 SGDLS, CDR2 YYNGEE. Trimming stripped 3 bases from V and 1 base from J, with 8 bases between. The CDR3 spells CASSAPRSYEQYF. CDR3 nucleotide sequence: TGTGCCAGCAGCGCTCCTCGGTCCTACGAGCAGTACTTC.

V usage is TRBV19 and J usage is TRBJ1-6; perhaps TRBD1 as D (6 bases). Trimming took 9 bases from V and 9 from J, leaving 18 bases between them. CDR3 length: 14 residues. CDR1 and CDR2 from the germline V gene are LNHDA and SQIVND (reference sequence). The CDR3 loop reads CASDPSGDFSPLHF. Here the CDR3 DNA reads TGTGCCAGCGATCCTTCAGGGGACTTTTCACCCCTCCACTTT.

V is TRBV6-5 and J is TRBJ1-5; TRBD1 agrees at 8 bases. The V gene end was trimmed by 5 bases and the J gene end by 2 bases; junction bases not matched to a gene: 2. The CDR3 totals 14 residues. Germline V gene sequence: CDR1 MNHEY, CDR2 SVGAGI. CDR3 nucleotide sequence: TGTGCCAGCAGTCGGACAGGGCGCAATCAGCCCCAGCATTTT. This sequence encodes CASSRTGRNQPQHF.

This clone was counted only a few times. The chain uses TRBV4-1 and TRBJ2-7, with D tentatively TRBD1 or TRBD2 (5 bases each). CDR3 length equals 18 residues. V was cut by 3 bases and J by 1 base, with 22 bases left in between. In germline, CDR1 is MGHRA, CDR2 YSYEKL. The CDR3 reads CASSHANPIGTASYEQYF. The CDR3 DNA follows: TGCGCCAGCAGCCACGCGAACCCTATCGGGACGGCTTCCTACGAGCAGTACTTC.

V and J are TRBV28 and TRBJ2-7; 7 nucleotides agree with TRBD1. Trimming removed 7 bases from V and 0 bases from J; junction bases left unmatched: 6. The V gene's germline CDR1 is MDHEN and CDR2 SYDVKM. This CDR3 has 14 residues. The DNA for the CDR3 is TGTGCCAGCAATCTAGGGGGCAACTCCTACGAGCAGTACTTC. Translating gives CASNLGGNSYEQYF.

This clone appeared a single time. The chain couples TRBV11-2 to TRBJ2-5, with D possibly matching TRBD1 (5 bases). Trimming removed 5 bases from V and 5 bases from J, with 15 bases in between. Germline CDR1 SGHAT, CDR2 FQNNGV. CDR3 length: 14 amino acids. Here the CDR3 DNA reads TGTGCCAGCAGCCCGATGCGACAGTCGGAGACCCAGTACTTC. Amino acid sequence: CASSPMRQSETQYF.

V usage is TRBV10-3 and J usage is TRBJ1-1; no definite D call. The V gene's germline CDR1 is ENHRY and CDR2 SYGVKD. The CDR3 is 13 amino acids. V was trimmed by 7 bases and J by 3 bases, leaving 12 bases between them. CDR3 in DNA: TGTGCCATCAAAGGCAGGAGCGACACTGAAGCTTTCTTT. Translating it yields CAIKGRSDTEAFF.

CDR3 DNA: TGTGCCAGCAGCCAAGGACAGGTCGGTCCCTATGGCTACACCTTC. Protein sequence: CASSQGQVGPYGYTF. The rearrangement links TRBV3-1 (or the pseudogene TRBV3-2) to TRBJ1-2; D possibly corresponds to TRBD1 (6 bases). The CDR3 is 15 amino acids. Trimming left V 1 base short and J 4 bases short, with 13 bases between. Looked up from germline, CDR1 is LGHDT and CDR2 is YNNKEL (reference sequence).

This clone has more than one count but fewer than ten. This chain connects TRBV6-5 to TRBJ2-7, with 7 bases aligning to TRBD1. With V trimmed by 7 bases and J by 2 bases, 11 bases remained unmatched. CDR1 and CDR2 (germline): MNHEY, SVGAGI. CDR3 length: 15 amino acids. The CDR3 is CASNPQGVPTYEQYF. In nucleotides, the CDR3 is TGTGCCAGCAACCCCCAGGGGGTTCCGACCTACGAGCAGTACTTC.

The CDR3 reads CASSSQRLGAFTDTQYF. CDR3 DNA sequence: TGTGCCAGCAGCTCCCAGCGGTTAGGGGCCTTCACAGATACGCAGTATTTT. The chain carries TRBV7-9 and TRBJ2-3, with D possibly being TRBD1 or TRBD2 (5 bases each). CDR1 and CDR2 (germline): SEHNR, FQNEAQ (reference sequence). This CDR3 has 17 amino acids. V was clipped by 4 bases and J by 2 bases, with 19 bases between them.

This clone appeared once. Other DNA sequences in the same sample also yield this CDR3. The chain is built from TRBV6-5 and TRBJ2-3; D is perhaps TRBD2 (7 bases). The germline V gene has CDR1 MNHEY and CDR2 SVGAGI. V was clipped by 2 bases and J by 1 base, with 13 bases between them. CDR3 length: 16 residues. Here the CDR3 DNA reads TGTGCCAGCAGTTACGGGGCGGGGGCCGGCACAGATACGCAGTATTTT. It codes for CASSYGAGAGTDTQYF.

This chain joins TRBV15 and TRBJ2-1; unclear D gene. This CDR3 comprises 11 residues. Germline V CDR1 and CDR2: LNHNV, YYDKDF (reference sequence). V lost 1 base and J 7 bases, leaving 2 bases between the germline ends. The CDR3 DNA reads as TGTGCCACCAGCAGAGTGAATGAGCAGTTCTTC. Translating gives CATSRVNEQFF.